The 2 T cell receptor beta chains below all came from one sample that was sequenced in a study of blood T cells in healthy people across ages (dated by TCRdb to the mid-2010s). The library was obtained by 5' RACE. The run used an Illumina HiSeq 2500. A second PCR of roughly 6 to 11 cycles was run with a J-beta primer mix and a sample-barcoded 5' primer. Using fastp at Q25 and MiXCR, TCRdb reprocessed the public reads and kept productive beta chains. Each CDR3 protein appears once, grouped with its most common genes and DNA. Here the sample has 750,000 to 950,000 distinct CDR3 sequences; 50% to 65% occur a single time. The ten largest clonotypes hold roughly 40% of the sample. Sequenced: blood. The receptor set was obtained from an elderly man in good health.

This clonotype was found a few times. V and J are TRBV27 and TRBJ1-4; a weak D match, TRBD1 (5 bases). The CDR3 is made up of 13 amino acids. From germline, CDR1 is MNHEY and CDR2 SMNVEV (reference sequence). With 6 bases removed from V and 13 bases from J, the gap between germline ends came to 18 bases. The CDR3 reads CASSPGPLGRLFF. The CDR3 DNA sequence: TGTGCCAGCAGCCCAGGGCCATTAGGGAGACTGTTTTTT.

The chain combines TRBV19 with TRBJ2-4; D is perhaps TRBD2 (7 bases). Germline-derived CDR1 and CDR2 are LNHDA and SQIVND (reference sequence). The CDR3 is made up of 14 amino acids. Trimming removed 3 bases from V and 10 bases from J, with 16 bases in between. In DNA, the CDR3 is TGTGCCAGTAGTATGGGGGGGCTACTGGGAATTCAGTACTTC. Protein sequence: CASSMGGLLGIQYF. Full variable domain (outside the CDR3, taken from reference TRBV19 and TRBJ2-4): DGGITQSPKYLFRKEGQNVTLSCEQNLNHDAMYWYRQDPGQGLRLIYYSQIVNDFQKGDIAEGYSVSREKKESFPLTVTSAQKNPTAFYLCASSMGGLLGIQYFGAGTRLSVL.